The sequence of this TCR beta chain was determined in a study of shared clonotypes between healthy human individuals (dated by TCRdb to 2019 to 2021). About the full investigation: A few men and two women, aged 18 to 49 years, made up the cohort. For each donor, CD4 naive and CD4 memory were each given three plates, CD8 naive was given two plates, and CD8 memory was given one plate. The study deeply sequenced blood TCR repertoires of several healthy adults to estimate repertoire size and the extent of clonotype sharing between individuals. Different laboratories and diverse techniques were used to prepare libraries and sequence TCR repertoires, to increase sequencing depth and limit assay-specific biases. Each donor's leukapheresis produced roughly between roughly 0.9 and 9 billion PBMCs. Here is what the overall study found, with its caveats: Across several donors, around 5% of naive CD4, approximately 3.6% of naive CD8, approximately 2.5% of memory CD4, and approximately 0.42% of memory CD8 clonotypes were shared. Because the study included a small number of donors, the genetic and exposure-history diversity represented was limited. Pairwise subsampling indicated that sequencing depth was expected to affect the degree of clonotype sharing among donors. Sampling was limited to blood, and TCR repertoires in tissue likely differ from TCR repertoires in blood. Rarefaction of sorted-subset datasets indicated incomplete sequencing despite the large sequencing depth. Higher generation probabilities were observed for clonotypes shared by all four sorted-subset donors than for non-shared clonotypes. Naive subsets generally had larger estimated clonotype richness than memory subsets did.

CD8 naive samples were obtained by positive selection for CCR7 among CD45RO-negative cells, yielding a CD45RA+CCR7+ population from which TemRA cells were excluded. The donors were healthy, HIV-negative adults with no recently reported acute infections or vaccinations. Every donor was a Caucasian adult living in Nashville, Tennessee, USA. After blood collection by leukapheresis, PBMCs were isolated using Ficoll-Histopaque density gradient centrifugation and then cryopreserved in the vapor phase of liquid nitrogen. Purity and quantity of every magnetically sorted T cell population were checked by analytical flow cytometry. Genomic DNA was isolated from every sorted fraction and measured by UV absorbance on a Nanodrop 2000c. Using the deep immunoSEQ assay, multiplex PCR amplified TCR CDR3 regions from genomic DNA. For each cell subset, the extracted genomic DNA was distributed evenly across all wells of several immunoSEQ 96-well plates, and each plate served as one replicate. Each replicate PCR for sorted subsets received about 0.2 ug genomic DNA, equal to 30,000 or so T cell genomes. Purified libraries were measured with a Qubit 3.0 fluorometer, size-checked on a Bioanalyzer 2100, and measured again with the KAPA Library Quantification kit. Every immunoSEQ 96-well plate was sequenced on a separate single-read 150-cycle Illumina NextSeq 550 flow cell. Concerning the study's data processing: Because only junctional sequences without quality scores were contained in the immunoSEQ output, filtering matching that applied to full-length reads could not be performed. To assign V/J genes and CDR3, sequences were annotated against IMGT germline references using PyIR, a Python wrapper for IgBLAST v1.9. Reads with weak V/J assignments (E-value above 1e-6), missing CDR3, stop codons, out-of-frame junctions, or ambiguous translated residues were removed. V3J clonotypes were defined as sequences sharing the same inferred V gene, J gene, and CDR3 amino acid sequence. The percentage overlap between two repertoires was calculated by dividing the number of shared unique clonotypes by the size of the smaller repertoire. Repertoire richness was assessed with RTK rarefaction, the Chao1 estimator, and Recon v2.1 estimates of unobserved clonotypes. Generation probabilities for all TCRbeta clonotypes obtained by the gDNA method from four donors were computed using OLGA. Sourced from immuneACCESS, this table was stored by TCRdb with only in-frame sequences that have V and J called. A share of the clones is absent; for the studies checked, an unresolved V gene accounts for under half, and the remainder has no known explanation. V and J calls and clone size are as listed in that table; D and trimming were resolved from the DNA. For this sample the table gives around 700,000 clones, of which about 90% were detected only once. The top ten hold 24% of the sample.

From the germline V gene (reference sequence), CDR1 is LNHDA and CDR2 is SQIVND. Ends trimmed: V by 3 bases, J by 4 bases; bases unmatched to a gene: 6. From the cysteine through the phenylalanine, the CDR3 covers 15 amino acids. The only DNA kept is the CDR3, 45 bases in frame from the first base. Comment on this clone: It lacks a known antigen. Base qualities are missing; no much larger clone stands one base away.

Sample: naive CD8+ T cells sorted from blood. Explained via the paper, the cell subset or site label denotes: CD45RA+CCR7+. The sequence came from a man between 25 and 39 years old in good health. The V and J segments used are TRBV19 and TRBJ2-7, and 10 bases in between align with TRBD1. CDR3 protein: CASSILTGGGYEQYF. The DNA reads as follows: TGTGCCAGTAGTATCCTGACAGGGGGCGGGTACGAGCAGTACTTC.